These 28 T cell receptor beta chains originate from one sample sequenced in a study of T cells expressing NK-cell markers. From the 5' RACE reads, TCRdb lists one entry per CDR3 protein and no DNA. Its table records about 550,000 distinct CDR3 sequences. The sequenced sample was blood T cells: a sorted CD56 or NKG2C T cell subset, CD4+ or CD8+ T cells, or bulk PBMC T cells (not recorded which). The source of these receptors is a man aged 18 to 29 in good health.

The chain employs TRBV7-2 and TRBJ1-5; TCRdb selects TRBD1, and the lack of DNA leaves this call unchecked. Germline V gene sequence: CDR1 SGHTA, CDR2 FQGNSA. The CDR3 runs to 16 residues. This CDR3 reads CASSETTGKVHQPQHF.

CDR3 amino acids: CASSSVGQNTEAFF. The chain carries TRBV12-3 or TRBV12-4 and TRBJ1-1. This CDR3 comprises 14 residues.

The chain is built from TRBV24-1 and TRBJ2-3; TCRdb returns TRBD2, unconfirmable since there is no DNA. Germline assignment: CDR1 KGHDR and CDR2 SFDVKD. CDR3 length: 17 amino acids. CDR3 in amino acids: CATSDLGLAGDGDTQYF.

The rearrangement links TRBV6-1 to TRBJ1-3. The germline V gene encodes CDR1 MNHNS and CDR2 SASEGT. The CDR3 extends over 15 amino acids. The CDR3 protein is CASSQLGGSGNTIYF.

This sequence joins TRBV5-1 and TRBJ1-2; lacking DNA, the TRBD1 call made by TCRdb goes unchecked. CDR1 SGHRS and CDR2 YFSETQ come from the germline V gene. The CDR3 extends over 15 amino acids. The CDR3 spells CASSLDGQANYGYTF.

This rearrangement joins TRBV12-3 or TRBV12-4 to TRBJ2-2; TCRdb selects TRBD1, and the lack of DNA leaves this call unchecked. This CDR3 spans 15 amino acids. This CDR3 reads CASSQSRVTTGELFF.

This CDR3 is CSARESGRQGEGEQFF. V is TRBV20-1 and J is TRBJ2-1; TCRdb returns TRBD1, unconfirmable since there is no DNA. Germline V lookup: CDR1 DFQATT, CDR2 SNEGSKA (reference sequence). The CDR3 has 16 amino acids.

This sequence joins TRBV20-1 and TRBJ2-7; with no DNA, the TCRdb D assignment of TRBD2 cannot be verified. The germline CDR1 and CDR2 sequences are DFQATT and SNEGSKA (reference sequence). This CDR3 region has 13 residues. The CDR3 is CSARDSVGGEQYF.

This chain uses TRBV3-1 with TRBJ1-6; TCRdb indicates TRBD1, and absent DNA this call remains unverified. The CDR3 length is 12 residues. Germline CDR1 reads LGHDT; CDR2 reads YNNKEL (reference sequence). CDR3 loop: CASGQANSPLHF.

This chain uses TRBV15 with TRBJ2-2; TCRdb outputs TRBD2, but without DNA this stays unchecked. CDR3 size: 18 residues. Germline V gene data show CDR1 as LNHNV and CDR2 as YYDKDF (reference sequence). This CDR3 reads CATSRASGLAGNTGELFF.

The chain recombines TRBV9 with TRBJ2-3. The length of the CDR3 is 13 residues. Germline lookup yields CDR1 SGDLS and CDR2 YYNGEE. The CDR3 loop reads CASSLGMGDTQYF.

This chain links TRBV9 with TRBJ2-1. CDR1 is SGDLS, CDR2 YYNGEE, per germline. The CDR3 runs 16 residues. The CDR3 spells CASSVVSGSPYNEQFF.

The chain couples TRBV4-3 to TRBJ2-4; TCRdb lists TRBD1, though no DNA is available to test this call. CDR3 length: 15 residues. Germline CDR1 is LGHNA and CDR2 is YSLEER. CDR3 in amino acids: CASSQDPRQGNIQYF.

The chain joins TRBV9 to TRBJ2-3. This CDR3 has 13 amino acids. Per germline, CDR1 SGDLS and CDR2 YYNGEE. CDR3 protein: CASSVVGFDTQYF.

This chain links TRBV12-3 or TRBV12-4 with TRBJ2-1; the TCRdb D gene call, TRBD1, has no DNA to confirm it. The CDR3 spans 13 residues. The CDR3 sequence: CASSPLTQGEQFF.

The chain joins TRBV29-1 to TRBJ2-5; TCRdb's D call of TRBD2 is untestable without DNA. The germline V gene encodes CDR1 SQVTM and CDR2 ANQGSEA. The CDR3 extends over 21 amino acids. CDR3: CSVEVGERRTSGRGPKETQYF.

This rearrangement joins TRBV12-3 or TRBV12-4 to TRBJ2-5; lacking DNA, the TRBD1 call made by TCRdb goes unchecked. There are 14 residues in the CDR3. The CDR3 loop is CASSSQGYGETQYF.

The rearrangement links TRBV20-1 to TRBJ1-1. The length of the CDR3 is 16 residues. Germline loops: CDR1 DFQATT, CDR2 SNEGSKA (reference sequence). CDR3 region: CSASPRGGRMNTEAFF.

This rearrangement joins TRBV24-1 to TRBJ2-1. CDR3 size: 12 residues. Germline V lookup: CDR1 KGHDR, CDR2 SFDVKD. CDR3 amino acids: CATSTFSLGQFF.

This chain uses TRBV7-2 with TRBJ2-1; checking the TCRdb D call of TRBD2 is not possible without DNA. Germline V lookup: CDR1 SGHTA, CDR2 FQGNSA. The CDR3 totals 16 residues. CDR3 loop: CASSTGTSGSYNEQFF.

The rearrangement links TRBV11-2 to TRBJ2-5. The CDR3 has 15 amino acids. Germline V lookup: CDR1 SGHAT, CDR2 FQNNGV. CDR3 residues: CASSLEGFYQETQYF. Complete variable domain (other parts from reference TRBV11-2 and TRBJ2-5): EAGVAQSPRYKIIEKRQSVAFWCNPISGHATLYWYQQILGQGPKLLIQFQNNGVVDDSQLPKDRFSAERLKGVDSTLKIQPAKLEDSAVYLCASSLEGFYQETQYFGPGTRLLVL.

The CDR3 is CASSRASGRWETQYF. This chain connects TRBV3-1 to TRBJ2-5; TCRdb picks TRBD2, but there is no DNA to check that call. Looked up from germline, CDR1 is LGHDT and CDR2 is YNNKEL (reference sequence). The CDR3 loop spans 15 amino acids.

CDR3 sequence: CAAGPNTGELFF. The chain links TRBV7-2 to TRBJ2-2; TCRdb proposes TRBD1, but this gene call is untestable without DNA. From germline, CDR1 is SGHTA and CDR2 FQGNSA. The CDR3 loop spans 12 amino acids.

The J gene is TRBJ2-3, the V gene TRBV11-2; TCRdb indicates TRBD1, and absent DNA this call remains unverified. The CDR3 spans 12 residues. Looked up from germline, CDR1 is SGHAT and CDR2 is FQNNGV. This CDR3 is CASSLGGQGQYF.

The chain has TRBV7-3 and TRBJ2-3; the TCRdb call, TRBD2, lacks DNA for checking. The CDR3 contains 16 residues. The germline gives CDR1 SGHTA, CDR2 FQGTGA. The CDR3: CASSPQTSRSTDTQYF.

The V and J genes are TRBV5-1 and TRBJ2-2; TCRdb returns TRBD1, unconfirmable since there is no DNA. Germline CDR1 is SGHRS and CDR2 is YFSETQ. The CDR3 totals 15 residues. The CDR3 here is CASSLSTGWDGELFF.

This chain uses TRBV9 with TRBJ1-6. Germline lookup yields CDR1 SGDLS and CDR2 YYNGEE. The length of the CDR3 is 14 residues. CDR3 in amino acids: CASSAQSNNSPLHF.

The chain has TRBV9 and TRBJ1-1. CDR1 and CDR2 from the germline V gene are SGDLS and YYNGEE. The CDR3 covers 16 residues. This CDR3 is CASSQTGGLMNTEAFF. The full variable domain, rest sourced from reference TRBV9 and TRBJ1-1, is DSGVTQTPKHLITATGQRVTLRCSPRSGDLSVYWYQQSLDQGLQFLIQYYNGEERAKGNILERFSAQQFPDLHSELNLSSLELGDSALYFCASSQTGGLMNTEAFFGQGTRLTVV.